These 29 T cell receptor beta chains share one sample of origin, sequenced in a study of cytomegalovirus exposure and HLA in healthy donors. Measured with immunoSEQ multiplex PCR; TCRdb has only the in-frame clones, and not every one. The repertoire holds 40,000 to 60,000 clones, with around 94% as singletons. Sequences were obtained from PBMCs. These receptors originate from a woman aged 18-29 years in good health and CMV-seropositive.

This clone was picked up one time. This rearrangement joins TRBV4-1 to TRBJ2-7; D perhaps matches TRBD2 (6 bases). The V end was cut by 3 bases, the J end by 2 bases, with 11 bases between. The CDR3 runs to 14 residues. CDR1 MGHRA and CDR2 YSYEKL come from the germline V gene. The CDR3 bases are TGCGCCAGCAGCCAGTTGCTAGCGACCTACGAGCAGTACTTC. Residues: CASSQLLATYEQYF.

The rearrangement joins TRBV6-5 to TRBJ1-2; 9 nucleotides align to TRBD1. The V gene end was trimmed by 5 bases and the J gene end by 9 bases; junction bases not matched to a gene: 7. CDR3 length: 13 amino acids. Germline loops: CDR1 MNHEY, CDR2 SVGAGI. The CDR3 DNA is TGTGCCAGCAGTATGGGACAGGGTTGGAGCTACACCTTC. Protein: CASSMGQGWSYTF.

In DNA form, the CDR3 reads TGTGCCAGCTCACCATCCACCCGGGACTACTACGAGCAGTACTTC. It is translated as CASSPSTRDYYEQYF. The chain combines TRBV18 with TRBJ2-7; 7 bases are a match to TRBD2. In germline, CDR1 is KGHSH, CDR2 LQKENI. The CDR3 extends over 15 amino acids. With V trimmed by 2 bases and J by 3 bases, 7 bases remained unmatched.

V and J are TRBV19 and TRBJ2-1; tentative D call: TRBD2 (6 bases). V lost 7 bases and J 3 bases, leaving 19 bases between the germline ends. Germline V gene lookup returns CDR1 LNHDA and CDR2 SQIVND (reference sequence). The CDR3 is 16 amino acids. The CDR3 protein is CASTLEGHPGYNEQFF. The CDR3 coding sequence is TGTGCCAGTACCTTGGAGGGGCACCCAGGCTACAATGAGCAGTTCTTC.

This chain joins TRBV6-5 and TRBJ1-5; D is perhaps TRBD1 (5 bases). Trimming took 0 bases from V and 9 from J, leaving 15 bases between them. The germline V gene has CDR1 MNHEY and CDR2 SVGAGI. This CDR3 is built from 15 residues. The CDR3 DNA follows: TGTGCCAGCAGTTACTCCGACATCGGGGGGTGGCCCCAGCATTTT. The encoded protein is CASSYSDIGGWPQHF.

V is TRBV27 and J is TRBJ2-7; 7 bases agree with TRBD2. This CDR3 has 12 amino acids. Germline CDR1 reads MNHEY; CDR2 reads SMNVEV (reference sequence). The junction had 2 bases not matched to a gene; V was cut back by 3 bases and J by 6 bases. The CDR3 DNA is TGTGCCAGCAGTTTCAGCGGGACCGAGCAGTACTTC. It yields the protein CASSFSGTEQYF.

V is TRBV13 and J is TRBJ2-7; TRBD1 agrees at 11 bases. The CDR3 is made up of 16 amino acids. The germline V gene has CDR1 PRHDT and CDR2 FYEKMQ (reference sequence). V was clipped by 5 bases and J by 8 bases; unmatched bases: 14. The CDR3 loop reads CASSGPGTGGILQQYF. In DNA, the CDR3 is TGTGCCAGCAGCGGGCCAGGGACAGGGGGAATACTACAGCAGTACTTC.

The chain couples TRBV7-3 to TRBJ2-1; D gene uncertain. Trimming stripped 5 bases from V and 9 bases from J, with 14 bases between. The V gene's germline CDR1 is SGHTA and CDR2 FQGTGA. The CDR3 runs 13 residues. The CDR3 protein is CASSLYLNREQFF. The CDR3 nucleotides are TGTGCCAGCAGCCTCTACTTGAACCGTGAGCAGTTCTTC.

This sequence joins TRBV5-4 and TRBJ2-2; 12 bases are shared with TRBD2. The CDR3 consists of 17 residues. CDR1 is SGHNT, CDR2 YYREEE, per germline (reference sequence). Trimming removed 4 bases from V and 0 bases from J; junction bases left unmatched: 4. DNA for the CDR3: TGTGCCAGCAGCCCGACTAGCGGGAGAGCGAACACCGGGGAGCTGTTTTTT. Protein product: CASSPTSGRANTGELFF.

The V call is TRBV6-4, the J call TRBJ2-3; TRBD2 agrees at 9 bases. The V segment lost 3 bases and the J segment 8 bases; nucleotides outside the gene matches: 6. The CDR3 has 14 amino acids. Germline-derived CDR1 and CDR2 are MRHNA and SNTAGT. This chain's CDR3 is CASSETSGSSTQYF. The DNA for the CDR3 is TGTGCCAGCAGTGAGACTAGCGGCTCGTCTACGCAGTATTTT.

The chain recombines TRBV9 with TRBJ1-1, with a tentative D call TRBD1 (5 bases). Trimming removed 1 base at V and 5 bases at J, with 9 bases between. CDR3 length: 13 residues. Germline CDR1 and CDR2: SGDLS and YYNGEE. The CDR3 DNA is TGTGCCAGCAGCGTATCGGGGGGGACTGAAGCTTTCTTT. Residues: CASSVSGGTEAFF.

The rearrangement uses TRBV6-4 and TRBJ1-1; TRBD1 agrees at 7 bases. The CDR3 is 15 residues long. The V and J ends lost 2 bases and 4 bases, in that order; junction bases with no gene match: 7. Germline-derived CDR1 and CDR2 are MRHNA and SNTAGT. In nucleotides, the CDR3 is TGTGCCAGCAGTGACCGGCATGAGGGGGCCACTGAAGCTTTCTTT. It codes for CASSDRHEGATEAFF.

A word on this clone: One end of the junction fails to match germline, which may point to a read error. The gene calls are TRBV28 and TRBJ2-7; D perhaps matches TRBD1 (5 bases). Looked up from germline, CDR1 is MDHEN and CDR2 is SYDVKM. This CDR3 is 13 amino acids long. The CDR3 DNA is TGTGCCAGCAGTCCCCATACGCCAGGGTTAGGGAAATTC. Translating gives CASSPHTPGLGKF.

This rearrangement joins TRBV9 to TRBJ2-1; the match to TRBD1 covers 10 bases. CDR1 is SGDLS, CDR2 YYNGEE, per germline. Losses at the gene ends were 1 base for V and 6 bases for J; bases not matched to a gene: 7. This CDR3 contains 16 residues. The CDR3 bases are TGTGCCAGCAGCGTAATTAGGACAGGGGGGTTCAATGAGCAGTTCTTC. Its protein product is CASSVIRTGGFNEQFF.

The V call is TRBV6-5, the J call TRBJ2-5; 11 bases align to TRBD2. Per germline, CDR1 MNHEY and CDR2 SVGAGI. V shed 5 bases and J 3 bases; nucleotides not matched to a gene: 5. This CDR3 is 15 amino acids long. CDR3 in DNA: TGTGCCAGCAGTCACCCGGGACTAGCGGAAGAGACCCAGTACTTC. This codes for CASSHPGLAEETQYF.

This clone occurred a few times. V usage is TRBV11-2 and J usage is TRBJ2-7; TRBD1 agrees at 10 bases. J was trimmed by 3 bases and V by 1 base; bases with no gene match: 9. The CDR3 is 17 amino acids. The germline CDR1 and CDR2 sequences are SGHAT and FQNNGV. The CDR3 DNA is TGTGCCAGCAGCTTAGTCGGGGGGACAGGGGCCCTCTACGAGCAGTACTTC. Translation: CASSLVGGTGALYEQYF.

The CDR3 loop is CASSSKRTSGRHHDEQFF. The CDR3, as DNA: TGTGCCAGCAGCTCAAAGAGGACTAGCGGGAGGCATCACGATGAGCAGTTCTTC. The genes are TRBV9 and TRBJ2-1, with 14 bases that match TRBD2. The germline V gene has CDR1 SGDLS and CDR2 YYNGEE. This CDR3 spans 18 amino acids. J gave up 8 bases and V 4 bases, and 14 bases lay outside the gene matches.

This clone has only one observation. The V gene is TRBV6-5, the J gene TRBJ2-2; D perhaps matches TRBD2 (5 bases). This CDR3 has 16 amino acids. Trimming cost V 0 bases and J 0 bases, with 8 bases left between them. CDR1 and CDR2 from the germline V gene are MNHEY and SVGAGI. The CDR3 DNA follows: TGTGCCAGCAGTTACTCTGCGGGTGCGAACACCGGGGAGCTGTTTTTT. Translated, it gives CASSYSAGANTGELFF.

This clone appeared once. V gene TRBV6-4 combines with J gene TRBJ2-3, with 12 nucleotides matching TRBD2. Per the germline V gene, CDR1 is MRHNA and CDR2 is SNTAGT. The V and J ends lost 5 bases and 2 bases, in that order; junction bases with no gene match: 2. CDR3 length: 15 amino acids. This CDR3 is CASSSSGRATDTQYF. DNA of the CDR3: TGTGCCAGCAGTTCTAGCGGGAGGGCCACAGATACGCAGTATTTT.

The rearrangement joins TRBV9 to TRBJ2-3; 7 bases fit TRBD1. The V segment lost 1 base and the J segment 3 bases; nucleotides outside the gene matches: 5. Germline CDR1 is SGDLS and CDR2 is YYNGEE. The CDR3 runs 15 residues. CDR3 bases: TGTGCCAGCAGCGTAACAGGGGTCGGGACAGATACGCAGTATTTT. Its protein product is CASSVTGVGTDTQYF.

This chain links TRBV15 with TRBJ1-5; no firm D call. V lost 0 bases, J lost 1 base, and 7 bases lay in between. The CDR3 has 15 amino acids. Germline CDR1 reads LNHNV; CDR2 reads YYDKDF (reference sequence). The CDR3 spells CATSRDLGSNQPQHF. In nucleotides, the CDR3 is TGTGCCACCAGCAGAGATCTTGGCAGCAATCAGCCCCAGCATTTT.

The chain employs TRBV5-1 and TRBJ1-6; 8 nucleotides line up with TRBD1. There are 16 residues in the CDR3. The V gene's germline CDR1 is SGHRS and CDR2 YFSETQ. Trimming removed 4 bases from V and 7 bases from J; junction bases left unmatched: 10. In DNA, the CDR3 is TGCGCCAGCAGCGCGTTAGGACAGGGAGAAAATTCACCCCTCCACTTT. This gives the protein CASSALGQGENSPLHF.

This chain links TRBV4-1 with TRBJ2-1, with 10 bases aligning to TRBD2. This CDR3 is 14 amino acids long. Losses at the gene ends were 3 bases for V and 9 bases for J; bases not matched to a gene: 5. CDR1 and CDR2 from the germline V gene are MGHRA and YSYEKL. The CDR3 DNA sequence: TGCGCCAGCAGCCAGACCGGGACTAGCGCTGAGCAGTTCTTC. It is translated as CASSQTGTSAEQFF.

CDR3 protein: CSVTGTATNEKLFF. The CDR3 DNA follows: TGCAGCGTTACCGGGACAGCAACTAATGAAAAACTGTTTTTT. This chain joins TRBV29-1 and TRBJ1-4; 7 bases are shared with TRBD1. V trimming: 5 bases; J trimming: 0 bases; junction bases outside the gene matches: 3. The CDR3 length is 14 residues. Per germline, CDR1 SQVTM and CDR2 ANQGSEA.

This sequence joins TRBV19 and TRBJ2-1; 10 bases match TRBD1. Looked up from germline, CDR1 is LNHDA and CDR2 is SQIVND (reference sequence). CDR3 size: 15 residues. The V gene end was trimmed by 6 bases and the J gene end by 3 bases; junction bases not matched to a gene: 5. The CDR3 sequence: CASSYDRGLYNEQFF. The CDR3 DNA follows: TGTGCCAGTAGCTACGACAGGGGGCTCTACAATGAGCAGTTCTTC. Drawing the rest from reference TRBV19 and TRBJ2-1, the complete variable domain is DGGITQSPKYLFRKEGQNVTLSCEQNLNHDAMYWYRQDPGQGLRLIYYSQIVNDFQKGDIAEGYSVSREKKESFPLTVTSAQKNPTAFYLCASSYDRGLYNEQFFGPGTRLTVL.

The chain links TRBV19 to TRBJ1-3, with D uncertain. The V end lost 7 bases, the J end lost 0 bases, and 16 bases lay between the germline ends. This CDR3 has 16 residues. Looked up from germline, CDR1 is LNHDA and CDR2 is SQIVND (reference sequence). The CDR3, as DNA: TGTGCCAGTATCTCACTCCGGTCCTACTCTGGAAACACCATATATTTT. It codes for CASISLRSYSGNTIYF.

In DNA, the CDR3 is TGTGCTAGTGGTTTGGTACTCGGGACTAGACGCAATGAGCAGTTCTTC. It yields the protein CASGLVLGTRRNEQFF. The rearrangement uses TRBV12-5 and TRBJ2-1; 8 nucleotides match TRBD2. CDR1 is LGHNT, CDR2 FRNRAP, per germline. J was trimmed by 6 bases and V by 0 bases; bases with no gene match: 7. The CDR3 sequence is 16 residues long.

J is TRBJ1-4 and V is TRBV5-1; 10 bases are shared with TRBD1. J was trimmed by 0 bases and V by 4 bases; bases with no gene match: 6. CDR3 length: 17 amino acids. CDR1 is SGHRS and CDR2 is YFSETQ in the germline V gene. The CDR3 coding sequence is TGCGCCAGCAGCGACCGGGACAGGGGAGCAACTAATGAAAAACTGTTTTTT. Its translation is CASSDRDRGATNEKLFF. The full variable domain, in which reference TRBV5-1 and TRBJ1-4 provide the parts outside the CDR3, is KAGVTQTPRYLIKTRGQQVTLSCSPISGHRSVSWYQQTPGQGLQFLFEYFSETQRNKGNFPGRFSGRQFSNSRSEMNVSTLELGDSALYLCASSDRDRGATNEKLFFGSGTQLSVL.

This chain links TRBV11-2 with TRBJ2-5, with 9 bases identical to TRBD2. In germline, CDR1 is SGHAT, CDR2 FQNNGV. This CDR3 has 15 residues. Trimming cost V 3 bases and J 9 bases; bases outside gene matches: 11. The CDR3 protein is CASSLWVAGAEAQYF. The CDR3 DNA follows: TGTGCCAGCAGCTTGTGGGTAGCGGGAGCGGAGGCCCAGTACTTC.